This T cell receptor beta chain was sequenced for a study of OX40 agonist ivuxolimab in advanced cancers. Whole-study context: Patients received ivuxolimab, an intravenous treatment, every 2 weeks at 0.01 to 10 mg/kg.

The CDR3 runs 14 residues. Looked up from germline, CDR1 is WSHSY and CDR2 is SAAADI. With 3 bases removed from V and 1 base from J, the gap between germline ends came to 8 bases. TCRdb's table, derived via immunoSEQ multiplex PCR, lists solely in-frame clones and lacks some. This table holds some 46,000 clones, approximately 86% found once. This clone is labeled as medium-sized. The source material was CD4+ or CD8+ T cells sorted from blood, sampled in a trial of the OX40 agonist ivuxolimab. The chain combines TRBV10-2 with TRBJ2-3, with D possibly TRBD2 on 6 matching bases. The TCR comes from an adult with an advanced solid tumor such as melanoma, head and neck, liver or kidney cancer. CDR3 nucleotides: TGCGCCAGCAGTGATAGCGGACGCACAGATACGCAGTATTTT. Its translation: CASSDSGRTDTQYF.